This T cell receptor (beta chain) originates from a study of blood T cells in healthy people across ages. Donors ranged from roughly 6 to 95 years old and were healthy Caucasians in Russia. Per germline, CDR1 SGHDT and CDR2 YYEEEE. The length of the CDR3 is 13 residues. Trimming took off 3 bases at V and 7 bases at J, with 13 bases between the two ends. Combining a sample-barcoded 5' primer with a J-beta primer mix, a second PCR ran for roughly 6 to 11 cycles. TCRdb processed the 5' RACE reads anew with MiXCR; each CDR3 protein has one entry. The data contain some 1.5 million distinct CDR3 sequences, about 30% of them singletons. This clonotype appeared once. Its cognate antigen is unknown. Broader study findings: The study regarded diversity estimates from one million T cells as underestimates. Strong correlation existed between TCR beta diversity and naive T cell percentage.

The receptor comes from a woman under 40 in good health. The sequenced sample consisted of blood. The chain employs TRBV5-6 and TRBJ1-2, with unresolved D. For the CDR3, the DNA is TGTGCCAGCAGCTCGTCGGGTCCTAGTGGCTACACCTTC. Translated: CASSSSGPSGYTF.